What follows are 10 T cell receptor beta chains derived from one specimen sequenced in a study of T cell changes during pregnancy in multiple sclerosis. This table comes from immunoSEQ multiplex PCR, and its TCRdb copy is limited to in-frame clones, with some not included. The sample shows approximately 60,000 clones, roughly 88% of them seen only once. The sample in question was peripheral blood, obtained in the third trimester of pregnancy. Source of these receptors: a female donor in good health, enrolled as a control in a pregnancy study.

The chain links TRBV5-6 to TRBJ2-3, with D perhaps TRBD2 (6 bases). The CDR3 sequence is 16 residues long. CDR1 is SGHDT, CDR2 YYEEEE, per germline. V shed 0 bases and J shed 5 bases, with 16 bases lying between them. This CDR3 reads CASSLEGRGRKDTQYF. Here the CDR3 DNA reads TGTGCCAGCAGCTTGGAAGGCCGGGGGAGGAAAGATACGCAGTATTTT.

V gene TRBV11-2 combines with J gene TRBJ2-6; 7 bases match TRBD2. The CDR3 is made up of 19 amino acids. Per the germline V gene, CDR1 is SGHAT and CDR2 is FQNNGV. With 2 bases clipped from V and 11 bases from J, the junction kept 21 bases outside the gene matches. CDR3 sequence: CASSLRRRPRAGASHVLTF. The CDR3 nucleotides read TGTGCCAGCAGCTTACGTCGAAGGCCCCGGGCGGGAGCCTCTCACGTCCTGACTTTC.

The chain recombines TRBV5-4 with TRBJ2-5, with D possibly TRBD1 on 5 matching bases. Germline V gene sequence: CDR1 SGHNT, CDR2 YYREEE (reference sequence). The CDR3 covers 12 residues. V gave up 7 bases and J gave up 5 bases, with 12 bases separating them. The CDR3 nucleotides are TGTGCCAGCGGCAGGGTTCTCGAGACCCAGTACTTC. Protein: CASGRVLETQYF.

This clone was counted only a few times. The rearrangement joins TRBV19 to TRBJ1-1; 9 positions match TRBD1. Trimming at V came to 4 bases and at J to 5 bases, leaving 8 bases not matched to a gene. The CDR3 spans 15 residues. Germline loops: CDR1 LNHDA, CDR2 SQIVND (reference sequence). CDR3 DNA: TGTGCCAGTAGTACAGGGGGACAGGGAGGGACTGAAGCTTTCTTT. It encodes CASSTGGQGGTEAFF.

This clone was seen just once. V gene TRBV15 combines with J gene TRBJ1-1, with D uncertain. Germline loops: CDR1 LNHNV, CDR2 YYDKDF (reference sequence). V shed 5 bases and J shed 7 bases, with 14 bases lying between them. The CDR3 has 13 residues. CDR3 region: CATSPLNTDEAFF. The CDR3 DNA follows: TGTGCCACCAGCCCTTTAAATACAGATGAAGCTTTCTTT.

This rearrangement joins TRBV9 to TRBJ2-1; the match to TRBD2 covers 13 bases. The ends lost 4 bases at V and 5 bases at J; junction bases unmatched: 9. Germline assignment: CDR1 SGDLS and CDR2 YYNGEE. This CDR3 has 17 residues. This chain's CDR3 is CASSPWTSGSSHNEQFF. In DNA form, the CDR3 reads TGTGCCAGCAGCCCGTGGACTAGCGGGAGTAGTCACAATGAGCAGTTCTTC.

This chain connects TRBV2 to TRBJ1-1; D ambiguous. Germline CDR1 SNHLY, CDR2 FYNNEI. This CDR3 region has 15 residues. V lost 1 base to trimming and J lost 4 bases, with 13 bases between them. The CDR3 protein is CASSEVWEGATEAFF. The DNA for the CDR3 is TGTGCCAGCAGTGAAGTTTGGGAGGGTGCCACTGAAGCTTTCTTT.

The rearrangement uses TRBV11-3 and TRBJ2-4; TRBD1 might be the D (5 bases). Trimming stripped 0 bases from V and 6 bases from J, with 9 bases between. CDR1 is SGHNT and CDR2 is YENEEA in the germline V gene. The CDR3 has 14 amino acids. The CDR3 DNA reads as TGTGCCAGCAGCTTAGACCAGGGTCGAAACATTCAGTACTTC. Translated, it gives CASSLDQGRNIQYF.

The chain uses TRBV9 and TRBJ1-1; 9 bases are a match to TRBD1. The germline V gene encodes CDR1 SGDLS and CDR2 YYNGEE. With V trimmed by 4 bases and J by 4 bases, 14 bases remained unmatched. This CDR3 region has 17 residues. The CDR3 DNA is TGTGCCAGCAGCCCACATCCCCTGGGACAGGGACGCACTGAAGCTTTCTTT. Protein product: CASSPHPLGQGRTEAFF.

The chain employs TRBV18 and TRBJ2-1; TRBD2 might be the D (6 bases). The CDR3 sequence is 13 residues long. Germline V gene sequence: CDR1 KGHSH, CDR2 LQKENI. V shed 4 bases and J shed 12 bases, with 16 bases lying between them. CDR3 DNA: TGTGCCAGCTCACTACAAATTAGCGGATTGCAGTTCTTC. It is translated as CASSLQISGLQFF.